The 17 T cell receptor beta chains given below trace back to one sample, sequenced in a study of blood T cell repertoires in COVID-19 (dated by TCRdb to 2019 to 2021). The library was built by means of the immunoSEQ multiplex PCR assay. Not all clones reach the TCRdb copy of this immuneACCESS table, which keeps in-frame sequences only. Checked studies attribute under half of the gap to unresolved V genes and leave the rest unexplained. This sample holds about 360,000 clones; 80% to 90% were observed only once. Roughly 2% of the sample is in the top ten clones. Sequencing was done on a sample of PBMCs or T cells enriched from blood (not recorded which). The receptors were gathered from a man aged 40-55 years in a cohort exposed to, infected with or recovered from COVID-19 (not recorded which).

This clone was picked up a small number of times. V is TRBV7-9 and J is TRBJ2-1; D gene ambiguous. CDR3 length: 14 residues. Trimming removed 4 bases from V and 5 bases from J, with 12 bases in between. Per the germline V gene, CDR1 is SEHNR and CDR2 is FQNEAQ (reference sequence). This chain's CDR3 is CASSSTENNNEQFF. The CDR3 bases are TGTGCCAGCAGCTCAACAGAGAACAACAATGAGCAGTTCTTC.

V usage is TRBV6-5 and J usage is TRBJ1-1; 9 bases map to TRBD1. The CDR3 extends over 13 amino acids. The V segment lost 6 bases and the J segment 11 bases; nucleotides outside the gene matches: 10. Germline V gene lookup returns CDR1 MNHEY and CDR2 SVGAGI. The CDR3 loop reads CASRNGQGRGAFF. CDR3 DNA sequence: TGTGCCAGCAGAAACGGACAGGGGCGGGGGGCTTTCTTT.

The rearrangement joins TRBV6-5 to TRBJ1-4; TRBD1 matches at 7 bases. This CDR3 region has 14 residues. The ends lost 6 bases at V and 7 bases at J; junction bases unmatched: 8. Germline CDR1 and CDR2: MNHEY and SVGAGI. The CDR3 DNA reads as TGTGCCAGCAGAAGGCAGGGGGTCATTGAAAAACTGTTTTTT. The encoded protein is CASRRQGVIEKLFF.

The CDR3: CASTIRGFQETQYF. The DNA for the CDR3 is TGCGCCAGCACCATTCGGGGATTCCAAGAGACCCAGTACTTC. The chain uses TRBV5-1 and TRBJ2-5; TRBD2 might be the D (5 bases). Looked up from germline, CDR1 is SGHRS and CDR2 is YFSETQ. V dropped 6 bases and J dropped 1 base, with 13 bases sitting between them. The length of the CDR3 is 14 residues.

The chain combines TRBV27 with TRBJ2-2; TRBD1 matches 10 bases. The V gene's germline CDR1 is MNHEY and CDR2 SMNVEV (reference sequence). The CDR3 consists of 15 residues. V lost 6 bases to trimming and J lost 4 bases; unmatched junction nucleotides: 5. The CDR3 loop is CASSRWTGGTGELFF. CDR3 in DNA: TGTGCCAGCAGCCGCTGGACAGGGGGCACCGGGGAGCTGTTTTTT.

V usage is TRBV27 and J usage is TRBJ2-3; D might be TRBD1 (6 bases). The CDR3 covers 14 residues. V was pared by 6 bases and J by 8 bases, with 18 bases between. Germline assignment: CDR1 MNHEY and CDR2 SMNVEV (reference sequence). CDR3 nucleotides: TGTGCCAGCAGACGAGACCTTAACAGGGTTACGCAGTATTTT. Amino acid sequence: CASRRDLNRVTQYF.

This clone appeared a single time. The chain links TRBV5-1 to TRBJ1-6; D not certain. Per the germline V gene, CDR1 is SGHRS and CDR2 is YFSETQ. Deletions cut 4 bases from V and 3 bases from J, with 11 bases between. The CDR3 extends over 15 amino acids. CDR3 sequence reads: CASSRQTSYNSPLHF. The CDR3 nucleotides read TGCGCCAGCAGCAGGCAGACAAGCTATAATTCACCCCTCCACTTT.

The chain is built from TRBV9 and TRBJ1-2, with a weak D call TRBD1 (6 bases). Trimming shortened V by 1 base and J by 13 bases, and 11 bases separated the two germline ends. Germline CDR1 and CDR2: SGDLS and YYNGEE. The CDR3 is 11 amino acids. Written as DNA, the CDR3 is TGTGCCAGCAGCGTAAGACAGGTGCTCACCTTC. Encoded protein: CASSVRQVLTF.

The DNA for the CDR3 is TGTGCCAGCAGACGGAGTACCGGGGAGCTGTTTTTT. This sequence encodes CASRRSTGELFF. The chain couples TRBV6-5 to TRBJ2-2, with no clear D. Looked up from germline, CDR1 is MNHEY and CDR2 is SVGAGI. The V end lost 6 bases, the J end lost 5 bases, and 7 bases lay between the germline ends. The CDR3 is 12 amino acids.

The chain recombines TRBV3-1 (or the pseudogene TRBV3-2) with TRBJ2-7, with D possibly matching TRBD2 (6 bases). V was trimmed by 0 bases and J by 4 bases, leaving 13 bases between them. Germline V gene data show CDR1 as LGHDT and CDR2 as YNNKEL (reference sequence). The CDR3 spans 15 residues. The CDR3 spells CASSQDRRGLYEQYF. DNA of the CDR3: TGTGCCAGCAGCCAAGATAGGCGGGGCCTGTACGAGCAGTACTTC.

This clone was counted between two and nine times. The CDR3 DNA reads TGCGCCAGCAGCCAAGTGGCGCGGGGGAGCTCCTACGAGCAGTACTTC. Translated: CASSQVARGSSYEQYF. The chain links TRBV4-1 to TRBJ2-7; the match to TRBD2 covers 7 bases. The CDR3 sequence is 16 residues long. Germline values: CDR1 MGHRA, CDR2 YSYEKL. Trimming took 1 base from V and 0 from J; bases not matched to a gene: 6.

The chain recombines TRBV9 with TRBJ2-2; maybe TRBD1 (6 bases). V was clipped by 4 bases and J by 1 base, with 14 bases between them. Germline V gene data show CDR1 as SGDLS and CDR2 as YYNGEE. The CDR3 sequence is 16 residues long. The CDR3: CASSTLGTQNTGELFF. In DNA, the CDR3 is TGTGCCAGCAGCACCCTCGGGACACAGAACACCGGGGAGCTGTTTTTT.

This CDR3 reads CASSLGGHSNQPQHF. The CDR3, as DNA: TGTGCCAGCAGCTTAGGGGGGCATAGCAATCAGCCCCAGCATTTT. The chain couples TRBV7-8 to TRBJ1-5; tentatively, D is TRBD1 (6 bases). V lost 1 base and J 0 bases, leaving 7 bases between the germline ends. The CDR3 is made up of 15 amino acids. Germline CDR1 and CDR2: SGHVS and FQNEAQ.

V and J are TRBV10-1 and TRBJ2-1; TRBD2 aligns across 13 bases. Trimming removed 5 bases from V and 9 bases from J; junction bases left unmatched: 10. Germline V gives CDR1 WNHNN, CDR2 SYGVQD (reference sequence). CDR3 length: 16 residues. The CDR3 nucleotides are TGCGCCAGCAGTATGCCGGGACTAGCGGGAAACGGTGAGCAGTTCTTC. Protein sequence: CASSMPGLAGNGEQFF.

This chain uses TRBV5-4 with TRBJ2-3; D is unclear. This CDR3 spans 14 amino acids. The V and J ends lost 2 bases and 2 bases respectively, with 9 bases between them. Germline V gene sequence: CDR1 SGHNT, CDR2 YYREEE (reference sequence). The CDR3 DNA sequence: TGTGCCAGCAGCTTAGGCAGCGTCACAGATACGCAGTATTTT. Amino acids: CASSLGSVTDTQYF.

This sequence joins TRBV30 and TRBJ2-5, with D perhaps matching TRBD2 (6 bases). This CDR3 has 14 amino acids. Germline V lookup: CDR1 GTSNPN, CDR2 SVGIG (reference sequence). V lost 0 bases, J lost 6 bases, and 14 bases lay in between. In DNA, the CDR3 is TGTGCCTGGAGTGTAACGGGGGATAGAAAGACCCAGTACTTC. Protein: CAWSVTGDRKTQYF.

V usage is TRBV5-4 and J usage is TRBJ2-7; 10 bases agree with TRBD2. The V gene end was trimmed by 3 bases and the J gene end by 3 bases; junction bases not matched to a gene: 6. CDR1 SGHNT and CDR2 YYREEE come from the germline V gene (reference sequence). The CDR3 totals 15 residues. CDR3 coding DNA: TGTGCCAGCAGCTCGGGGAGCGGGAGGGTCTACGAGCAGTACTTC. Protein: CASSSGSGRVYEQYF.